These 8 T cell receptor beta chains originate from one sample sequenced in a study of blood T cells in healthy people across ages. A second about 7 to 11 cycle PCR used barcoded and J-beta primers. One entry per CDR3 protein results from TCRdb running MiXCR on the 5' RACE reads. The table records about 1,500,000 distinct CDR3 sequences, 28% of them present only once. The sequenced sample consisted of blood. The receptors derive from a woman aged 25-40 years in good health.

The chain uses TRBV6-6 and TRBJ2-1, with D tentatively TRBD1 (5 bases). Trimming shortened V by 2 bases and J by 10 bases, and 12 bases separated the two germline ends. CDR3 length: 13 residues. Germline V gene lookup returns CDR1 MNHNY and CDR2 SVGAGI (reference sequence). The CDR3 nucleotides read TGTGCCAGCAGTTACCTTGGGGCATCGGAGCAGTTCTTC. Its protein product is CASSYLGASEQFF.

The chain joins TRBV20-1 to TRBJ1-2; no reliable D call. The germline V gene encodes CDR1 DFQATT and CDR2 SNEGSKA (reference sequence). The CDR3 has 13 amino acids. Trimming shortened V by 2 bases and J by 9 bases, and 16 bases separated the two germline ends. In DNA, the CDR3 is TGCAGTGCTAGAAGCAGCCCTAAGTATTGCTACACCTTC. The encoded protein is CSARSSPKYCYTF.

This clonotype was counted at least ten times. Written as DNA, the CDR3 is TGTGCCAGCAGCGAGGGAGGGCATTCCTACGAGCAGTACTTC. Translation: CASSEGGHSYEQYF. The chain links TRBV7-2 to TRBJ2-7; TRBD2 aligns across 7 bases. Trimming at V came to 5 bases and at J to 1 base, leaving 5 bases not matched to a gene. CDR3 length: 14 amino acids. CDR1 is SGHTA and CDR2 is FQGNSA in the germline V gene. The complete variable domain, with remaining parts taken from reference TRBV7-2 and TRBJ2-7, reads GAGVSQSPSNKVTEKGKDVELRCDPISGHTALYWYRQSLGQGLEFLIYFQGNSAPDKSGLPSDRFSAERTGGSVSTLTIQRTQQEDSAVYLCASSEGGHSYEQYFGPGTRLTVT.

This chain joins TRBV5-1 and TRBJ1-4, with TRBD1 matching 8 bases. V gave up 7 bases and J gave up 10 bases; unmatched junction bases: 12. Germline CDR1 and CDR2: SGHRS and YFSETQ. The CDR3 extends over 14 amino acids. The CDR3 nucleotides are TGCGCCAGCGGGACGGGACAGGCTAACCCAAAACTGTTTTTT. Translated: CASGTGQANPKLFF.

The chain employs TRBV9 and TRBJ1-2; D remains ambiguous. The CDR3 totals 15 residues. Per germline, CDR1 SGDLS and CDR2 YYNGEE. Trimming took off 1 base at V and 2 bases at J, with 12 bases between the two ends. The CDR3 sequence is CASSVSQRANYGYTF. CDR3 coding DNA: TGTGCCAGCAGCGTATCCCAAAGGGCCAACTATGGCTACACCTTC.

This chain uses TRBV29-1 with TRBJ1-2; TRBD1 matches at 7 bases. The ends lost 7 bases at V and 2 bases at J; junction bases unmatched: 7. This CDR3 has 13 residues. The germline V gene has CDR1 SQVTM and CDR2 ANQGSEA. The CDR3 is CSAAQGPNYGYTF. CDR3 nucleotides: TGCAGCGCCGCACAGGGGCCCAACTATGGCTACACCTTC.

This clonotype came up many times. V and J are TRBV29-1 and TRBJ1-2, with D possibly matching TRBD1 (6 bases). CDR1 and CDR2 from the germline V gene are SQVTM and ANQGSEA. This CDR3 has 14 amino acids. Trimming cost V 3 bases and J 3 bases, with 14 bases left between them. CDR3 sequence: CSVDVRGSDYGYTF. The DNA for the CDR3 is TGCAGCGTTGATGTCAGGGGTTCAGACTATGGCTACACCTTC.

This chain uses TRBV5-6 with TRBJ1-2; D gene unclear. The CDR3 is 15 amino acids. Trimming removed 1 base at V and 2 bases at J, with 12 bases between. The germline V gene has CDR1 SGHDT and CDR2 YYEEEE. DNA of the CDR3: TGTGCCAGCAGCTTGCCCTACCGGGCGAACTATGGCTACACCTTC. Residues: CASSLPYRANYGYTF.